The entry below describes one T cell receptor beta chain. Germline values: CDR1 SQVTM, CDR2 ANQGSEA. This CDR3 is built from 12 residues. Deletions cut 7 bases from V and 7 bases from J, with 16 bases between. Generated by immunoSEQ multiplex PCR, the TCRdb table keeps only in-frame clones and is missing some. The repertoire includes roughly 68,000 clones, about three quarters of them detected once, and 9.2% sits in the top ten. This specimen belongs to a study of blood T cell repertoires in COVID-19. The overall study: The United States, Italy and Spain provided the acute and convalescent COVID-19 samples.

The sequence came from a human donor in a cohort sampled during active COVID-19. The sample consisted of peripheral blood. V and J are TRBV29-1 and TRBJ2-5; D tentatively reads TRBD1 or TRBD2 (5 bases each). CDR3 sequence: CSGGSDRGTQYF. The CDR3 nucleotides read TGCAGCGGGGGGAGCGACCGCGGGACCCAGTACTTC.